This entry lists 25 T cell receptor beta chains sequenced from one sample in a study of T cell responses to AZD1222 COVID-19 vaccine. Repertoires were generated with immunoSEQ multiplex PCR, while TCRdb's copy carries only in-frame clones and drops some. Of 80,000 or so clones listed, 92% are singletons. The starting material was peripheral blood, obtained 28 days after the second AZD1222 dose. Receptors were obtained from an adult who received the AZD1222 COVID-19 vaccine.

The chain combines TRBV20-1 with TRBJ2-2; either TRBD1 or TRBD2 may supply D (5 bases each). Germline CDR1 and CDR2: DFQATT and SNEGSKA (reference sequence). The CDR3 loop spans 11 amino acids. The V end was cut by 5 bases, the J end by 5 bases, with 6 bases between. In DNA, the CDR3 is TGCAGTGCTTGGGGGACCGGGGAGCTGTTTTTT. This codes for CSAWGTGELFF.

The chain has TRBV30 and TRBJ1-2; possibly TRBD1 for D (5 bases). This CDR3 contains 17 residues. V was pared by 7 bases and J by 2 bases, with 26 bases between. Per the germline V gene, CDR1 is GTSNPN and CDR2 is SVGIG (reference sequence). The CDR3 DNA follows: TGTGCCTCCCCCACGGGGGGTGCTCCAACCCCGAACTATGGCTACACCTTC. Encoded protein: CASPTGGAPTPNYGYTF.

V usage is TRBV4-1 and J usage is TRBJ1-2; D unresolved. This CDR3 contains 15 residues. The germline CDR1 and CDR2 sequences are MGHRA and YSYEKL. Trimming pared 2 bases from V and 4 bases from J, leaving 14 bases between. CDR3 amino acids: CASSQPPGSSYGYTF. The CDR3 DNA is TGCGCCAGCAGCCAACCCCCCGGATCCAGCTATGGCTACACCTTC.

V is TRBV4-1 and J is TRBJ2-2; the D gene is possibly TRBD2 (6 bases). V lost 1 base to trimming and J lost 3 bases, with 15 bases between them. CDR3 length equals 17 residues. CDR1 is MGHRA, CDR2 YSYEKL, per germline. In DNA, the CDR3 is TGCGCCAGCAGCCAAGGTCGTCTAGCGATGGACACCGGGGAGCTGTTTTTT. This gives the protein CASSQGRLAMDTGELFF.

This sequence joins TRBV11-2 and TRBJ1-5; D possibly corresponds to TRBD1 (6 bases). Trimming left V 3 bases short and J 2 bases short, with 11 bases between. CDR1 SGHAT and CDR2 FQNNGV come from the germline V gene. The CDR3 runs to 15 residues. The CDR3 sequence is CASSFRGGGNQPQHF. Written as DNA, the CDR3 is TGTGCCAGCAGCTTCAGAGGGGGAGGCAATCAGCCCCAGCATTTT.

This chain uses TRBV5-1 with TRBJ2-1; 7 bases agree with TRBD2. CDR1 and CDR2 from the germline V gene are SGHRS and YFSETQ. The CDR3 totals 16 residues. Losses at the gene ends were 4 bases for V and 4 bases for J; bases not matched to a gene: 11. CDR3 sequence: CASSTGSGALYNEQFF. The CDR3, as DNA: TGCGCCAGCAGCACCGGGAGCGGGGCACTTTACAATGAGCAGTTCTTC.

The rearrangement links TRBV11-3 to TRBJ2-1, with 12 bases aligning to TRBD2. CDR3 length: 16 amino acids. V lost 5 bases and J lost 2; bases outside the gene matches: 4. Germline CDR1 and CDR2: SGHNT and YENEEA. For the CDR3, the DNA is TGTGCCAGCAGCCCCCCTAGCGGGAGGGCCTACAATGAGCAGTTCTTC. It is translated as CASSPPSGRAYNEQFF.

The genes are TRBV6-2 or TRBV6-3 and TRBJ1-1; 10 bases match TRBD1. The CDR3 has 16 residues. V shed 0 bases, J shed 5 bases, and the junction held 6 bases outside the gene matches. CDR1 and CDR2 (germline): MNHEY, SVGEGT. The CDR3 is CASSYSTGGVGTEAFF. The CDR3 DNA reads TGTGCCAGCAGTTACTCGACAGGGGGCGTCGGAACTGAAGCTTTCTTT.

This rearrangement joins TRBV3-1 (or the pseudogene TRBV3-2) to TRBJ2-7, with 8 bases that match TRBD2. Germline assignment: CDR1 LGHDT and CDR2 YNNKEL (reference sequence). CDR3 length equals 15 residues. The ends lost 2 bases at V and 2 bases at J; junction bases unmatched: 5. DNA of the CDR3: TGTGCCAGCAGCCAATCGGGACTAGTCCCCTACGAGCAGTACTTC. Translation: CASSQSGLVPYEQYF.

The V call is TRBV19, the J call TRBJ1-4, with 7 bases aligning to TRBD1. This CDR3 is 15 amino acids long. Germline values: CDR1 LNHDA, CDR2 SQIVND (reference sequence). After removal of 5 bases from V and 2 bases from J, the junction contained 5 bases not matched to a gene. In DNA form, the CDR3 reads TGTGCCAGTAGTGCACAAGGGGGCACTAATGAAAAACTGTTTTTT. It specifies CASSAQGGTNEKLFF.

The CDR3 nucleotides are TGTGCCAGCAGTCAGCTTGTTGGGCACTTCTACGAGCAGTACTTC. As protein: CASSQLVGHFYEQYF. The chain couples TRBV6-5 to TRBJ2-7; the D is unclear. The V end lost 5 bases, the J end lost 3 bases, and 17 bases lay between the germline ends. There are 15 residues in the CDR3. Per the germline V gene, CDR1 is MNHEY and CDR2 is SVGAGI.

The chain recombines TRBV6-2 or TRBV6-3 with TRBJ2-2; D perhaps matches TRBD2 (5 bases). The CDR3 is made up of 15 amino acids. V lost 2 bases and J 5 bases, leaving 12 bases between the germline ends. Per the germline V gene, CDR1 is MNHEY and CDR2 is SVGEGT. CDR3: CASSYGSRGTGELFF. The CDR3 DNA reads as TGTGCCAGCAGTTACGGATCCAGAGGGACCGGGGAGCTGTTTTTT.

The chain has TRBV28 and TRBJ1-5; D gene ambiguous. This CDR3 comprises 14 residues. The V end lost 3 bases, the J end lost 9 bases, and 15 bases lay between the germline ends. From germline, CDR1 is MDHEN and CDR2 SYDVKM. The chain's CDR3 is CASSFIREQSPQHF. The CDR3, as DNA: TGTGCCAGCAGTTTCATACGAGAACAATCGCCCCAGCATTTT.

This chain links TRBV4-3 with TRBJ2-1, with 7 bases that match TRBD2. The CDR3 spans 16 residues. V trimming: 0 bases; J trimming: 5 bases; junction bases outside the gene matches: 7. Germline V lookup: CDR1 LGHNA, CDR2 YSLEER. In DNA, the CDR3 is TGCGCCAGCAGCCAAGATTTTACTAGCGTACACAATGAGCAGTTCTTC. Residues: CASSQDFTSVHNEQFF.

The chain joins TRBV3-1 (or the pseudogene TRBV3-2) to TRBJ1-1; D possibly corresponds to TRBD1 (6 bases). This CDR3 has 14 amino acids. V gave up 5 bases and J gave up 2 bases, with 12 bases separating them. Germline CDR1 and CDR2: LGHDT and YNNKEL (reference sequence). As DNA, the CDR3 is TGTGCCAGCAGCTTAAGACAGGATAACACTGAAGCTTTCTTT. This sequence encodes CASSLRQDNTEAFF.

This sequence joins TRBV20-1 and TRBJ2-2; D may be TRBD1 or TRBD2 (5 bases each). V gave up 3 bases and J gave up 0 bases, with 23 bases separating them. This CDR3 comprises 19 residues. Germline V gene lookup returns CDR1 DFQATT and CDR2 SNEGSKA (reference sequence). CDR3 coding DNA: TGCAGTGCTAGTGAGGGGTCGGGGTTTCTAGGCCCGAACACCGGGGAGCTGTTTTTT. It translates to CSASEGSGFLGPNTGELFF.

This chain connects TRBV7-2 to TRBJ2-5, with 9 bases aligning to TRBD2. The CDR3 is made up of 15 amino acids. Germline trimming cut 0 bases from V and 5 bases from J; bases unmatched to any gene: 4. Germline V gene sequence: CDR1 SGHTA, CDR2 FQGNSA. The DNA for the CDR3 is TGTGCCAGCAGCTTAGCTCGGGCGGGAGGGGAGACCCAGTACTTC. Its translation is CASSLARAGGETQYF.

This rearrangement joins TRBV6-1 to TRBJ1-1; TRBD1 is a possible D gene (5 bases). Trimming shortened V by 2 bases and J by 11 bases, and 18 bases separated the two germline ends. The CDR3 totals 14 residues. Germline assignment: CDR1 MNHNS and CDR2 SASEGT. The CDR3 DNA sequence: TGTGCCAGCAGTGAAAGAGAGTGGGACCGAGGCGCTTTCTTT. It is translated as CASSEREWDRGAFF.

The V call is TRBV10-2, the J call TRBJ1-6; possible D gene TRBD1, 5 bases. The CDR3 is made up of 14 amino acids. V was cut by 0 bases and J by 10 bases, with 10 bases left in between. Per the germline V gene, CDR1 is WSHSY and CDR2 is SAAADI. The CDR3 sequence is CASSESQGGSPLHF. The CDR3 DNA reads TGCGCCAGCAGTGAGTCCCAGGGAGGATCACCCCTCCACTTT.

The genes are TRBV19 and TRBJ2-7; 7 bases map to TRBD2. The germline V gene encodes CDR1 LNHDA and CDR2 SQIVND (reference sequence). V lost 2 bases and J lost 6; bases outside the gene matches: 10. The CDR3 is 15 amino acids. CDR3 sequence reads: CASSITWEGIGEQYF. The CDR3 nucleotides read TGTGCCAGTAGTATAACTTGGGAGGGAATAGGCGAGCAGTACTTC.

The chain uses TRBV28 and TRBJ1-5, with a weak D call TRBD1 (5 bases). The ends were cut back, 2 bases at V and 11 bases at J, with 13 bases in the middle. Looked up from germline, CDR1 is MDHEN and CDR2 is SYDVKM. The CDR3 sequence is 13 residues long. The CDR3 bases are TGTGCCAGCAGTTTACTGCGCCAGGGAGCCCAGCATTTT. Translating gives CASSLLRQGAQHF.

The V and J genes are TRBV9 and TRBJ2-4; tentatively, D is TRBD2 (5 bases). Germline CDR1 SGDLS, CDR2 YYNGEE. The CDR3 has 13 amino acids. V lost 1 base and J 5 bases, leaving 7 bases between the germline ends. CDR3 loop: CASSVRGENIQYF. DNA for the CDR3: TGTGCCAGCAGCGTACGGGGAGAAAACATTCAGTACTTC.

This clone was picked up one time. The chain combines TRBV7-9 with TRBJ1-6; the D is unclear. The germline gives CDR1 SEHNR, CDR2 FQNEAQ (reference sequence). CDR3 size: 13 residues. The V gene lost 2 bases and the J gene lost 8 bases, with 7 bases spanning the gap. CDR3 bases: TGTGCCAGCAGCTTAAATAGAGATTCACCCCTCCACTTT. This codes for CASSLNRDSPLHF.

The chain joins TRBV6-1 to TRBJ1-5, with D hard to call. The CDR3 spans 14 residues. V was trimmed by 2 bases and J by 2 bases, leaving 7 bases between them. Germline CDR1 MNHNS, CDR2 SASEGT. Here the CDR3 reads CASSESFGNQPQHF. In nucleotides, the CDR3 is TGTGCCAGCAGTGAAAGTTTCGGCAATCAGCCCCAGCATTTT.

The chain uses TRBV25-1 and TRBJ2-5, with 9 bases that match TRBD2. CDR3 size: 18 residues. V dropped 1 base and J dropped 5; count of bases not matched to a gene: 14. The germline V gene encodes CDR1 MGHDK and CDR2 SYGVNS. Here the CDR3 DNA reads TGTGCCAGCAGTGAATTCGCTAGCGGGAAGGTAGTCCGGGAGACCCAGTACTTC. Its translation: CASSEFASGKVVRETQYF.